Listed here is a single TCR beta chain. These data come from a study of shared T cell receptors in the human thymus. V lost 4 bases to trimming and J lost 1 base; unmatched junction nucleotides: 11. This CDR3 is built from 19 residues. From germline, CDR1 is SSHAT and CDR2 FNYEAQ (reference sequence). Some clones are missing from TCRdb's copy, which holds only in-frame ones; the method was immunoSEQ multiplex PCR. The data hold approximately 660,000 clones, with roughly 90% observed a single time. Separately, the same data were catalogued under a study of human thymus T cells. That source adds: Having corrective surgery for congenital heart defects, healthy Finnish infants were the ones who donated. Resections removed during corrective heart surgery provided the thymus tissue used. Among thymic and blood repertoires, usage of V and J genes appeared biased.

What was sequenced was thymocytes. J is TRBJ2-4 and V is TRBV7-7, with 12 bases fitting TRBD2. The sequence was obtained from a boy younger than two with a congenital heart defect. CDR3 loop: CASSCGTSGRFRAKNIQYF. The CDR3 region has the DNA TGTGCCAGCAGCTGCGGGACTAGCGGGCGCTTCCGGGCCAAAAACATTCAGTACTTC.